The 13 T cell receptor beta chains below were found in one sample sequenced in a study of cytomegalovirus exposure and HLA in healthy donors. Primers: 60 Vbeta forward and 13 Jbeta reverse. Data came from immunoSEQ multiplex PCR; TCRdb stores just in-frame clones and leaves some out. Among about 180,000 clones listed, around 80% were seen once. Specimen: PBMCs. Source of these receptors: a man aged 18 to 29 in good health and CMV-seronegative.

This chain joins TRBV5-1 and TRBJ1-1; D remains unclear. CDR3 length: 13 residues. Trimming shortened V by 4 bases and J by 4 bases, and 11 bases separated the two germline ends. Germline CDR1 SGHRS, CDR2 YFSETQ. CDR3 residues: CASSPGTGTEAFF. CDR3 DNA: TGCGCCAGCAGCCCGGGAACGGGCACTGAAGCTTTCTTT.

The V call is TRBV19, the J call TRBJ1-4; a weak D match, TRBD1 (6 bases). CDR3 length equals 15 residues. Trimming took off 5 bases at V and 0 bases at J, with 10 bases between the two ends. The germline V gene encodes CDR1 LNHDA and CDR2 SQIVND (reference sequence). CDR3 nucleotides: TGTGCCAGTAGTCCTCGGACAGCAACTAATGAAAAACTGTTTTTT. This gives the protein CASSPRTATNEKLFF.

The chain combines TRBV12-5 with TRBJ1-1; no reliable D call. The germline gives CDR1 LGHNT, CDR2 FRNRAP. This CDR3 region has 15 residues. Trimming took 3 bases from V and 0 from J, leaving 11 bases between them. The CDR3 region has the DNA TGTGCTAGTGGTTTACCATTGGGCTTGAACACTGAAGCTTTCTTT. Its translation: CASGLPLGLNTEAFF.

Turning to this clone: The junction does not match germline at one end; this may be a read error. The chain recombines TRBV7-9 with TRBJ1-2; 8 bases map to TRBD1. The germline V gene encodes CDR1 SEHNR and CDR2 FQNEAQ (reference sequence). The CDR3 consists of 17 residues. DNA of the CDR3: TGTTCCAGCAGCTTAGCGCAAGGACAGGGAAGTTATTATGGCTACACCTTC. This codes for CSSSLAQGQGSYYGYTF.

The chain uses TRBV7-8 and TRBJ1-5; the D gene is possibly TRBD1 (6 bases). Germline CDR1 is SGHVS and CDR2 is FQNEAQ. This CDR3 has 15 amino acids. Trimming pared 5 bases from V and 2 bases from J, leaving 13 bases between. Here the CDR3 DNA reads TGTGCCAGCAGCCTAGGGGGAGGGGGCAATCAGCCCCAGCATTTT. Translated, it gives CASSLGGGGNQPQHF.

The chain combines TRBV4-2 with TRBJ2-1, with D possibly matching TRBD2 (6 bases). The germline CDR1 and CDR2 sequences are LGHNA and YNFKEQ. CDR3 size: 15 residues. The germline V and J ends were trimmed by 0 bases and 3 bases, with 9 bases remaining between them. The CDR3 here is CASSQDTGLYNEQFF. The CDR3 nucleotides are TGTGCCAGCAGCCAAGATACGGGACTCTACAATGAGCAGTTCTTC.

This chain connects TRBV18 to TRBJ2-7, with a weak D call TRBD1 (5 bases). CDR1 is KGHSH and CDR2 is LQKENI in the germline V gene. With 7 bases removed from V and 2 bases from J, the gap between germline ends came to 15 bases. There are 14 residues in the CDR3. CDR3: CASYPDGHPYEQYF. Written as DNA, the CDR3 is TGTGCCAGCTACCCGGACGGACACCCCTACGAGCAGTACTTC.

The CDR3, as DNA: TGTGCCAGCAGCGTAGTGCCGCCCGGGGAGCAGTTCTTC. This sequence encodes CASSVVPPGEQFF. The rearrangement uses TRBV9 and TRBJ2-1; D remains ambiguous. V lost 0 bases to trimming and J lost 10 bases, with 11 bases between them. Germline lookup yields CDR1 SGDLS and CDR2 YYNGEE. The CDR3 has 13 residues.

CDR3 residues: CASSLSLLGQFF. The CDR3 coding sequence is TGTGCCAGCAGCTTATCTCTACTAGGACAGTTCTTC. The V call is TRBV7-9, the J call TRBJ2-1, with D possibly being TRBD2 (5 bases). The V end lost 2 bases, the J end lost 13 bases, and 12 bases lay between the germline ends. The germline V gene has CDR1 SEHNR and CDR2 FQNEAQ (reference sequence). The CDR3 has 12 residues.

This clone appeared a few times. The chain employs TRBV4-1 and TRBJ1-4; TRBD1 is a possible D gene (5 bases). Germline values: CDR1 MGHRA, CDR2 YSYEKL. Trimming took 1 base from V and 5 from J, leaving 11 bases between them. The CDR3 runs to 15 residues. The CDR3 spells CASSQGGEINEKLFF. DNA of the CDR3: TGCGCCAGCAGCCAAGGGGGGGAAATCAATGAAAAACTGTTTTTT.

V usage is TRBV27 and J usage is TRBJ2-4; D perhaps matches TRBD2 (5 bases). Trimming stripped 4 bases from V and 6 bases from J, with 16 bases between. From germline, CDR1 is MNHEY and CDR2 SMNVEV (reference sequence). The CDR3 length is 15 residues. The CDR3 sequence is CASSSLTSKRNIQYF. CDR3 bases: TGTGCCAGCAGTTCCCTAACTAGTAAGAGAAACATTCAGTACTTC.

Written as DNA, the CDR3 is TGTGCCAGCAGTTTATTTCAGGGAGGTAGTGAAAAACTGTTTTTT. Protein product: CASSLFQGGSEKLFF. This chain links TRBV27 with TRBJ1-4, with D tentatively TRBD1 (5 bases). In germline, CDR1 is MNHEY, CDR2 SMNVEV (reference sequence). This CDR3 has 15 amino acids. The V and J ends lost 1 base and 7 bases respectively, with 13 bases between them.

This sequence joins TRBV19 and TRBJ1-3; weak D call: TRBD1 (6 bases). This CDR3 region has 16 residues. Looked up from germline, CDR1 is LNHDA and CDR2 is SQIVND (reference sequence). The V gene lost 7 bases and the J gene lost 0 bases, with 16 bases spanning the gap. The CDR3, as DNA: TGTGCCAGTACCCCAGACAGGAGCAGCTCTGGAAACACCATATATTTT. This codes for CASTPDRSSSGNTIYF. The whole variable domain, remainder taken from reference TRBV19 and TRBJ1-3, is DGGITQSPKYLFRKEGQNVTLSCEQNLNHDAMYWYRQDPGQGLRLIYYSQIVNDFQKGDIAEGYSVSREKKESFPLTVTSAQKNPTAFYLCASTPDRSSSGNTIYFGEGSWLTVV.